The entry below gives a single T cell receptor (beta chain) sequence along with its context. V trimming: 5 bases; J trimming: 6 bases; junction bases outside the gene matches: 2. The CDR3 has 13 residues. CDR1 and CDR2 from the germline V gene are MRHNA and SNTAGT. Participants spanned ages about 18 to 100 years and resided in about two dozen US areas. This entry is derived from a study of blood T cell repertoires in COVID-19. Produced via immunoSEQ multiplex PCR; TCRdb's table is partial and in-frame only. The sample consists of about 310,000 clones, approximately 81% of them appearing once. This chain connects TRBV6-4 to TRBJ2-1, with 9 bases identical to TRBD2. The source of this sequence is a woman younger than 45 who had been exposed to COVID-19. Specimen: PBMCs or T cells enriched from blood (not recorded which). In nucleotides, the CDR3 is TGTGCCAGCAGTAGTAGCGGGAGCAATGAGCAGTTCTTC. Translation: CASSSSGSNEQFF.